These 24 T cell receptor beta chains originate from one sample sequenced in a study of vaccination and CD4 T cells after COVID-19. As to treatment: approximately nine-day PBMC culture with coronavirus spike peptide pools or control peptides (ViraFEST assay). Antigens of these TCRs are unknown. The Oncomine TCR Beta short-read assay generated sequence data from the DNA of cultured CD4+ T cells. TCRdb itself ran the PCR reads through MiXCR, one entry per CDR3 protein. The table has 11,000 or so distinct CDR3 sequences, 22% seen once; the top ten hold 9% to 15%. The material sequenced was CD4+ T cells from blood, cultured in vitro, taken after SARS-CoV-2 vaccination. The receptors shown here come from a human donor who had recovered from COVID-19.

The gene calls are TRBV7-9 and TRBJ2-7, with 7 bases aligning to TRBD2. The CDR3 is made up of 16 amino acids. Germline trimming cut 4 bases from V and 1 base from J; bases unmatched to any gene: 10. Germline V gene lookup returns CDR1 SEHNR and CDR2 FQNEAQ (reference sequence). The CDR3 region is CASSSFLREGSYEQYF. DNA of the CDR3: TGTGCCAGCAGCTCTTTCCTGAGGGAGGGGTCCTACGAGCAGTACTTC.

This clonotype was seen only a few times. This sequence joins TRBV5-1 and TRBJ1-1, with D hard to call. Germline CDR1 SGHRS, CDR2 YFSETQ. Trimming took off 4 bases at V and 2 bases at J, with 18 bases between the two ends. This CDR3 is 16 amino acids long. This CDR3 is CASSRREETGNTEAFF. CDR3 bases: TGCGCCAGCAGCCGTCGGGAAGAGACGGGAAACACTGAAGCTTTCTTT.

This clonotype is labeled medium-sized (0.01 to 0.1%). This chain links TRBV6-5 with TRBJ1-2; D gene unclear. From germline, CDR1 is MNHEY and CDR2 SVGAGI. This CDR3 is 15 amino acids long. V lost 2 bases, J lost 0 bases, and 10 bases lay in between. The CDR3 nucleotides are TGTGCCAGCAGTTACGATCAGAGAACTAACTATGGCTACACCTTC. Its protein is CASSYDQRTNYGYTF.

This clonotype counts as large. The chain couples TRBV20-1 to TRBJ2-7; D is unresolved. V was pared by 6 bases and J by 2 bases, with 17 bases between. This CDR3 contains 14 residues. In germline, CDR1 is DFQATT, CDR2 SNEGSKA (reference sequence). CDR3 protein: CSAKDGRSPYEQYF. The CDR3 coding sequence is TGCAGTGCCAAGGATGGTCGGTCCCCCTACGAGCAGTACTTC.

V is TRBV6-1 and J is TRBJ2-1; D is uncertain. CDR1 and CDR2 (germline): MNHNS, SASEGT. CDR3 length: 15 residues. The V gene lost 6 bases and the J gene lost 7 bases, with 19 bases spanning the gap. CDR3 in amino acids: CASSETPQLGNEQFF. CDR3 coding DNA: TGTGCCAGCAGCGAAACACCTCAATTAGGTAATGAGCAGTTCTTC.

The J gene is TRBJ2-1, the V gene TRBV5-1; 7 bases match TRBD1. Trimming cost V 0 bases and J 10 bases; bases outside gene matches: 19. The germline gives CDR1 SGHRS, CDR2 YFSETQ. The CDR3 runs to 18 residues. The DNA for the CDR3 is TGCGCCAGCAGCTTGGGACAGGGAGTTTGGCTAACAATGAGCGAGCAGTTCTTC. It codes for CASSLGQGVWLTMSEQFF.

The chain uses TRBV25-1 and TRBJ2-1; possibly TRBD1 or TRBD2 for D (5 bases each). Looked up from germline, CDR1 is MGHDK and CDR2 is SYGVNS. The CDR3 is made up of 13 amino acids. V lost 5 bases and J 6 bases, leaving 11 bases between the germline ends. The CDR3, as DNA: TGTGCCAGCAGTACCGGGACCCCCAATGAGCAGTTCTTC. This sequence encodes CASSTGTPNEQFF.

The chain uses TRBV6-5 and TRBJ2-3; D gene unclear. Trimming left V 4 bases short and J 4 bases short, with 12 bases between. The CDR3 has 14 residues. Germline V gives CDR1 MNHEY, CDR2 SVGAGI. CDR3 DNA: TGTGCCAGCAGTTTAGTGTCTCCCCCAGATACGCAGTATTTT. Protein: CASSLVSPPDTQYF.

By its share, this clonotype is medium-sized (0.01 to 0.1%). This sequence joins TRBV24-1 and TRBJ2-5; D not certain. The V gene lost 3 bases and the J gene lost 0 bases, with 13 bases spanning the gap. This CDR3 region has 16 residues. Germline V gene sequence: CDR1 KGHDR, CDR2 SFDVKD. CDR3 protein: CATSDTDQAYQETQYF. The CDR3 DNA reads TGTGCCACCAGTGATACCGACCAGGCCTACCAAGAGACCCAGTACTTC.

The chain is built from TRBV29-1 and TRBJ2-3; 8 bases line up with TRBD2. Germline V gene lookup returns CDR1 SQVTM and CDR2 ANQGSEA. The V segment lost 4 bases and the J segment 2 bases; nucleotides outside the gene matches: 5. The CDR3 is 14 residues long. The CDR3 DNA follows: TGCAGCGTTGTTAGCGGGACCTTCACAGATACGCAGTATTTT. It encodes CSVVSGTFTDTQYF.

In this sample, this clonotype turned up a few times. J is TRBJ2-1 and V is TRBV19; 7 bases match TRBD2. This CDR3 spans 11 amino acids. Germline CDR1 reads LNHDA; CDR2 reads SQIVND (reference sequence). V shed 9 bases, J shed 10 bases, and the junction held 6 bases outside the gene matches. This CDR3 is CASRRGEEQFF. CDR3 in DNA: TGTGCCAGCCGCCGGGGGGAGGAGCAGTTCTTC.

J is TRBJ2-7 and V is TRBV25-1; no reliable D call. Trimming stripped 2 bases from V and 0 bases from J, with 11 bases between. The CDR3 runs to 15 residues. Germline V lookup: CDR1 MGHDK, CDR2 SYGVNS. The CDR3, as DNA: TGTGCCAGCAGTGAAGGAAGGGTCCGCTCCTACGAGCAGTACTTC. Translated: CASSEGRVRSYEQYF.

This clonotype was seen a few times. The rearrangement joins TRBV4-2 to TRBJ2-5; perhaps TRBD2 as D (6 bases). V lost 4 bases and J lost 4, with 19 bases in between. The CDR3 sequence is 16 residues long. The V gene's germline CDR1 is LGHNA and CDR2 YNFKEQ. The CDR3 here is CASSRSVYGSGETQYF. The CDR3 coding sequence is TGTGCCAGCAGCCGGAGTGTATACGGGAGCGGAGAGACCCAGTACTTC.

The genes are TRBV28 and TRBJ1-5; D is perhaps TRBD1 (6 bases). The CDR3 runs to 13 residues. The V end was cut by 6 bases, the J end by 4 bases, with 10 bases between. In germline, CDR1 is MDHEN, CDR2 SYDVKM. CDR3 sequence: CASRRQVNQPQHF. The CDR3 DNA is TGTGCCAGCAGACGACAGGTTAATCAGCCCCAGCATTTT.

This chain links TRBV11-2 with TRBJ2-7; 7 nucleotides agree with TRBD1. Germline V lookup: CDR1 SGHAT, CDR2 FQNNGV. V trimming: 5 bases; J trimming: 5 bases; junction bases outside the gene matches: 6. The CDR3 has 13 residues. The CDR3 DNA reads TGTGCCAGCAGCAAAAACAGGGGAAACGAGCAGTACTTC. It is translated as CASSKNRGNEQYF.

By its share, this clonotype is medium-sized (0.01 to 0.1%). The chain uses TRBV20-1 and TRBJ1-2, with TRBD1 identical over 8 bases. The germline gives CDR1 DFQATT, CDR2 SNEGSKA (reference sequence). The trim removed 1 base at V and 4 bases at J, leaving 5 bases unmatched. This CDR3 contains 14 residues. The CDR3 here is CSARVTGVGYGYTF. CDR3 sequence (DNA): TGCAGTGCTAGAGTGACAGGGGTCGGCTATGGCTACACCTTC.

The V call is TRBV20-1, the J call TRBJ2-7; 8 positions agree with TRBD2. V dropped 3 bases and J dropped 8; count of bases not matched to a gene: 9. The CDR3 has 13 amino acids. Looked up from germline, CDR1 is DFQATT and CDR2 is SNEGSKA (reference sequence). This CDR3 reads CSASTGGSEKQYF. CDR3 coding DNA: TGCAGTGCTAGTACGGGAGGGTCTGAAAAGCAGTACTTC.

In this sample, this clonotype turned up a few times. The V call is TRBV12-3 or TRBV12-4, the J call TRBJ2-3; TRBD1 might be the D (8 bases). The V end was cut by 6 bases, the J end by 0 bases, with 13 bases between. The CDR3 totals 15 residues. CDR3 residues: CASRNRGGSTDTQYF. In DNA form, the CDR3 reads TGTGCCAGCAGGAACAGGGGGGGAAGCACAGATACGCAGTATTTT.

V and J are TRBV29-1 and TRBJ2-3; 8 bases map to TRBD2. With 8 bases clipped from V and 4 bases from J, the junction kept 8 bases outside the gene matches. The CDR3 consists of 13 residues. Looked up from germline, CDR1 is SQVTM and CDR2 is ANQGSEA. The CDR3 loop reads CSLSGSGPDTQYF. CDR3 nucleotide sequence: TGCAGCCTAAGCGGGAGTGGGCCAGATACGCAGTATTTT.

The chain joins TRBV2 to TRBJ1-1; D possibly corresponds to TRBD1 (5 bases). This CDR3 has 13 residues. Germline-derived CDR1 and CDR2 are SNHLY and FYNNEI. Trimming stripped 5 bases from V and 4 bases from J, with 11 bases between. Here the CDR3 DNA reads TGTGCCAGCAGTAGCAAAAGGGGCACTGAAGCTTTCTTT. The encoded protein is CASSSKRGTEAFF.

This chain joins TRBV4-2 and TRBJ1-1; D is possibly TRBD1 (5 bases). Between the trimmed V and J ends, which lost 1 base and 1 base, there was a span of 16 bases. Germline CDR1 and CDR2: LGHNA and YNFKEQ. This CDR3 has 17 residues. The CDR3 DNA follows: TGTGCCAGCAGCCAAGCGGGCGGGGGTTTGAGGAACACTGAAGCTTTCTTT. Protein sequence: CASSQAGGGLRNTEAFF.

The J gene is TRBJ1-2, the V gene TRBV29-1; D is unresolved. Trimming took 5 bases from V and 5 from J, leaving 12 bases between them. Germline V gene data show CDR1 as SQVTM and CDR2 as ANQGSEA. The CDR3 covers 12 residues. The CDR3 loop reads CSVLGLAYGYTF. The DNA for the CDR3 is TGCAGCGTTCTAGGGTTAGCGTATGGCTACACCTTC.

V usage is TRBV12-3 or TRBV12-4 and J usage is TRBJ1-5, with TRBD1 matching 9 bases. V was pared by 7 bases and J by 5 bases, with 6 bases of the junction left unmatched. CDR3 length: 14 residues. The DNA of the CDR3 is TGTGCCAGCAACACGGGGACAGGGTATCAGCCCCAGCATTTT. It is translated as CASNTGTGYQPQHF.

The table lists this clonotype with a few counts. The chain employs TRBV15 and TRBJ1-1; D is undetermined. This CDR3 contains 16 residues. V lost 0 bases and J lost 1, with 12 bases in between. The germline CDR1 and CDR2 sequences are LNHNV and YYDKDF (reference sequence). In DNA, the CDR3 is TGTGCCACCAGCAGAGATAGTTTTGGGCAGAACACTGAAGCTTTCTTT. This gives the protein CATSRDSFGQNTEAFF.